This T cell receptor (beta chain) was identified during a study of CD8 T cells in ankylosing spondylitis. The ends were cut back, 3 bases at V and 5 bases at J, with 14 bases in the middle. This CDR3 contains 14 residues. CDR1 MNHEY and CDR2 SMNVEV come from the germline V gene (reference sequence). This clonotype has just a few counts. Its antigen remains unknown. A quantitative 5'-RACE method, one with molecular barcodes, was used to make TCR beta libraries. TCRdb redid the calling of the 5' RACE reads with MiXCR, one entry per CDR3 protein. The table has more than 100,000 distinct CDR3 sequences, under 20% seen once. Whole-study results and caveats: Some motif variants were previously reported in reactive arthritis synovial fluid and blood. Disease-linked clones, CD8+, were relatively rare in peripheral blood. Made up of roughly 8 highly homologous variants, a TCR beta motif appeared characteristic of ankylosing spondylitis blood.

Sequenced: blood, either unsorted or a sorted T cell fraction (not recorded which). The V call is TRBV27, the J call TRBJ2-7; D possibly corresponds to TRBD2 (6 bases). This TCR came from a male donor with ankylosing spondylitis. CDR3 loop: CASSFGGAVNEQYF. CDR3 DNA: TGTGCCAGCAGTTTCGGCGGGGCGGTAAACGAGCAGTACTTC.